Listed below are T cell receptor beta chains from one sample, sequenced in a study of blood T cells in healthy people across ages. TCRdb reprocessed the 5' RACE reads via MiXCR and lists one record per CDR3 protein. The top ten hold 3.5% to 4% of the sample, which has 600,000 or so distinct CDR3 sequences, roughly 20% seen once. Sequencing input: blood. All receptors derive from a man between 65 and 85 years old in good health. The conserved cysteine and the conserved F or W are not part of the CDR3 here.

>TRBJ2-4|TRBV20-1
SGERGGVNIQY
>TRBJ2-1|TRBV12-3/TRBV12-4
ASSLSEGNNEQF
>TRBJ2-5|TRBV12-3/TRBV12-4
ASSHRLAGTQETQH
>TRBJ2-5|TRBV20-1
SASPSGTKIETQY
>TRBJ2-7|TRBV9
ASSPQGMAYEQY
>NA|TRBV10-3
AITGGAGEQF
>TRBJ2-1|TRBV4-2
ASSQDWDNEQF
>TRBJ2-5|TRBV3-1
ASSQVSAQETQY
>TRBJ1-4|TRBV20-1
SALRQRNEKLF
>TRBJ2-1|TRBV7-9
ASSPGTSARSYNEQF
>TRBJ2-3|TRBV5-4
ASSLTAGGGDTQY
>TRBJ2-5|TRBV20-1
SAKGASPGETQY
>TRBJ1-4|TRBV12-3/TRBV12-4
ASSFVGGATATNEKLF
>TRBJ1-3|TRBV7-2
ASSFGQGGNTIY
>TRBJ2-1|TRBV12-3/TRBV12-4
ASRRTSVPSYNEQF
>TRBJ2-2|TRBV2
ASSGLNTGELF
>TRBJ2-1|TRBV29-1
SVSPPGGPGNEQF
>TRBJ2-1|TRBV18
ASSPSRTGGNEQF
>TRBJ2-5|TRBV12-3/TRBV12-4
ASSSSIQGYPGEETQY
>TRBJ2-1|TRBV12-3/TRBV12-4
ASRISAYNEQF
>TRBJ2-1|TRBV27
ASTSGGEGYNEQF
>TRBJ2-3|TRBV27
ASSNRAPGGIGTDTQY
>TRBJ1-1|TRBV4-1
ASSQDWATGNTEAF
>TRBJ2-5|TRBV11-2
ASSLDRSSGKQETQY
>TRBJ1-2|TRBV28
ASSSRVYGYT
>TRBJ2-5|TRBV20-1
SARSGTGKETQY
>TRBJ2-7|TRBV7-2
ASSLVLQGSSQY
>TRBJ1-1|TRBV6-1
ASSERGGGTEAS
>TRBJ2-6|TRBV7-2
ASKRGSQTSGANVLT
>TRBJ2-5|TRBV7-6
ASSLGGVGKTQY
>TRBJ2-2|TRBV7-2
ASSSSGIAGAGELF
>TRBJ2-7|TRBV14
ASSQYDRTTAEQY
>TRBJ2-7|TRBV5-1
ASSFSPEAYEQY
>TRBJ2-1|TRBV7-9
ASSLLVTGLINEQF
>TRBJ2-5|TRBV20-1
SAGVGETQY